The following is a T cell receptor beta chain sequence with its context. Antigen unknown. The protocol was immunoSEQ multiplex PCR, while the TCRdb copy is restricted to in-frame clones and leaves out a portion. The sample shows about 9,100 clones, 92% of them seen only once. V lost 0 bases, J lost 6 bases, and 9 bases lay in between. Germline CDR1 and CDR2: SGDLS and YYNGEE. This CDR3 spans 13 amino acids. This sample was taken from a study of STAT3 mutations in large granular lymphocyte leukemia. As for the study in general: Roughly half of the longitudinally sequenced T-LGLL patients carried detectable canonical activating STAT3 mutations. 40% of treated T-LGLL patients showed hematologic response to immunosuppression.

Study findings and constraints: TCR clonotype switching after therapy occurred in about 35% of the 18 patients. Every T-LGLL patient had at least one immunodominant TCRbeta clonotype.

Source material: peripheral blood mononuclear cells. V is TRBV9 and J is TRBJ1-2; D is unresolved. The clonotype comes from a man aged 60 to 75 with T-cell large granular lymphocyte leukemia. Some clones in this sample may be carry-over from other donors' samples. CDR3 DNA: TGTGCCAGCAGCGTAGAAGGAGTGGATGGCTACACCTTC. Translated, it gives CASSVEGVDGYTF. Full variable domain (outside the CDR3, taken from reference TRBV9 and TRBJ1-2): DSGVTQTPKHLITATGQRVTLRCSPRSGDLSVYWYQQSLDQGLQFLIQYYNGEERAKGNILERFSAQQFPDLHSELNLSSLELGDSALYFCASSVEGVDGYTFGSGTRLTVV.